These T cell receptor beta chains were read from a single sample in a study of T-cell memory formation after mild COVID-19. TCRdb re-called the 5' RACE reads with MiXCR, one entry per CDR3 protein. The sample includes approximately 60,000 distinct CDR3 sequences, 8% to 10% of them seen just once. The sample taken for sequencing was PBMCs or a T cell subset sorted from them (not recorded which). The receptors were gathered from a man younger than 35 who had mild COVID-19 (a few samples of this study predate the infection). Cell type and time point are not known. Both conserved end residues are part of each CDR3. Each record gives: CDR3 protein, CDR3 DNA, V gene, D gene, J gene, clone size. A D gene is named only where the DNA matches it firmly. Expanded clones get a size class; other rows say once, few or many, or leave the size out.

CDR3: CASSQDESLPGDGELFF
DNA: TGCGCCAGCAGCCAAGATGAGAGCCTTCCGGGAGATGGGGAGCTGTTTTTT
V: TRBV4-3
D: NA
J: TRBJ2-2
size: NA

CDR3: CSARKGLAGQETQYF
DNA: TGCAGTGCTAGAAAGGGTCTAGCGGGGCAAGAGACCCAGTACTTC
V: TRBV20-1
D: TRBD2
J: TRBJ2-5
size: many

CDR3: CASRATGGPRQTPYTQYF
DNA: TGTGCCAGCAGGGCTACGGGGGGCCCTCGACAAACGCCATATACGCAGTATTTT
V: TRBV6-7
D: NA
J: TRBJ2-3
size: NA

CDR3: CASSLDGVAGQPQHF
DNA: TGTGCCAGCAGCCTGGACGGGGTAGCGGGACAGCCCCAGCATTTT
V: TRBV4-2
D: NA
J: TRBJ1-5
size: NA

CDR3: CASSLSGGSGYTF
DNA: TGTGCCAGCAGCTTATCAGGGGGCAGTGGCTACACCTTC
V: TRBV11-2
D: TRBD1
J: TRBJ1-2
size: few

CDR3: CASSQDTGAKLF
DNA: TGTGCCAGCAGCCAAGATACGGGGGCTAAGCTCTTC
V: TRBV4-2
D: NA
J: TRBJ2-1
size: few

CDR3: CASSTGPSYNEQFF
DNA: TGCGCCAGCAGCACCGGACCCAGCTACAATGAGCAGTTCTTC
V: TRBV5-1
D: NA
J: TRBJ2-1
size: many

CDR3: CASSAGQGHNEQYF
DNA: TGTGCCAGCAGCGCCGGACAGGGCCACAACGAGCAGTACTTC
V: TRBV11-2
D: TRBD1
J: TRBJ2-7
size: NA

CDR3: CASRLLAGAYNEQFF
DNA: TGTGCCAGCAGACTGCTAGCGGGGGCTTACAATGAGCAGTTCTTC
V: TRBV28
D: TRBD2
J: TRBJ2-1
size: few

CDR3: CASSLTGTGSADTQYF
DNA: TGTGCCAGCAGCTTAACCGGGACAGGGTCCGCAGATACGCAGTATTTT
V: TRBV6-5
D: TRBD1
J: TRBJ2-3
size: NA

CDR3: CASSKQGLGTDTQYF
DNA: TGTGCCAGCAGCAAACAGGGGTTGGGAACAGATACGCAGTATTTT
V: TRBV6-5
D: TRBD1
J: TRBJ2-3
size: many

CDR3: CASSPGTSETQYF
DNA: TGTGCCAGCAGCCCCGGGACTTCGGAGACCCAGTACTTC
V: TRBV7-2
D: NA
J: TRBJ2-5
size: NA

CDR3: CASSFRSRGSTDTQYF
DNA: TGTGCCAGCAGTTTTAGATCGCGGGGAAGCACAGATACGCAGTATTTT
V: TRBV7-2
D: NA
J: TRBJ2-3
size: few

CDR3: CASSRGLGNEKLFF
DNA: TGCGCCAGCAGCCGGGGGCTGGGTAATGAAAAACTGTTTTTT
V: TRBV5-1
D: NA
J: TRBJ1-4
size: NA

CDR3: CASRSGGAETQYF
DNA: TGTGCCAGCAGGAGCGGGGGGGCTGAGACCCAGTACTTC
V: TRBV7-9
D: TRBD2
J: TRBJ2-5
size: few

CDR3: CSASPSGGGGDTQYF
DNA: TGCAGTGCTAGCCCGAGCGGGGGGGGAGGAGATACGCAGTATTTT
V: TRBV20-1
D: TRBD2
J: TRBJ2-3
size: NA

CDR3: CASSLTTGMVTQYF
DNA: TGCGCCAGCAGCTTGACGACAGGGATGGTGACCCAGTACTTC
V: TRBV5-1
D: TRBD1
J: TRBJ2-5
size: many

CDR3: CASSLSSSLSGNTIYF
DNA: TGCGCCAGCAGCTTGTCCTCCTCTCTCTCTGGAAACACCATATATTTT
V: TRBV5-1
D: NA
J: TRBJ1-3
size: NA

CDR3: CASKRGGQDNEQFF
DNA: TGTGCCAGTAAGCGGGGGGGCCAAGACAATGAGCAGTTCTTC
V: TRBV7-2
D: TRBD2
J: TRBJ2-1
size: many

CDR3: CSARDSYNSPLHF
DNA: TGCAGTGCTAGAGACTCCTATAATTCACCCCTCCACTTT
V: TRBV20-1
D: NA
J: TRBJ1-6
size: few

CDR3: CASSLVAGHTGELFF
DNA: TGTGCCAGCAGCTTAGTCGCGGGGCACACCGGGGAGCTGTTTTTT
V: TRBV7-6
D: NA
J: TRBJ2-2
size: NA

CDR3: CASSLWRNEQFF
DNA: TGTGCCAGCAGCTTATGGAGAAATGAGCAGTTCTTC
V: TRBV11-2
D: NA
J: TRBJ2-1
size: few

CDR3: CSARVPGQSPEAFF
DNA: TGCAGTGCTAGAGTACCGGGACAGTCCCCTGAAGCTTTCTTT
V: TRBV20-1
D: TRBD1
J: TRBJ1-1
size: many

CDR3: CASTSSGNYGYTF
DNA: TGTGCCAGCACCTCATCGGGGAACTATGGCTACACCTTC
V: TRBV12-3/TRBV12-4
D: NA
J: TRBJ1-2
size: NA

CDR3: CASSQDNKYNEQFF
DNA: TGCGCCAGCAGCCAAGATAACAAATACAATGAGCAGTTCTTC
V: TRBV4-3
D: NA
J: TRBJ2-1
size: many

CDR3: CASARVASNEKLFF
DNA: TGTGCCAGCGCGAGGGTCGCGAGTAATGAAAAACTGTTTTTT
V: TRBV7-2
D: NA
J: TRBJ1-4
size: NA

CDR3: CASSVWGAPGELFF
DNA: TGTGCCAGCAGTGTGTGGGGGGCGCCCGGGGAGCTGTTTTTT
V: TRBV6-2/TRBV6-3
D: NA
J: TRBJ2-2
size: few

CDR3: CASSQAGLVSPLHF
DNA: TGCGCCAGCAGCCAGGCGGGATTAGTATCACCCCTCCACTTT
V: TRBV4-3
D: NA
J: TRBJ1-6
size: many

CDR3: CASSLGGGARNEQFF
DNA: TGCGCCAGCAGCTTGGGCGGGGGGGCCAGGAATGAGCAGTTCTTC
V: TRBV5-1
D: TRBD2
J: TRBJ2-1
size: few

CDR3: CASSDRYEQYF
DNA: TGTGCCAGCAGTGATCGGTACGAGCAGTACTTC
V: TRBV2
D: NA
J: TRBJ2-7
size: few

CDR3: CASTGTGFTNYGYTF
DNA: TGTGCCAGCACCGGGACAGGGTTCACTAACTATGGCTACACCTTC
V: TRBV6-1
D: TRBD1
J: TRBJ1-2
size: NA

CDR3: CASRSPGQKAFF
DNA: TGTGCCAGCAGATCCCCGGGACAGAAAGCTTTCTTT
V: TRBV6-1
D: TRBD1
J: TRBJ1-1
size: few

CDR3: CSARDLAGPYNEQFF
DNA: TGCAGTGCTAGAGATTTGGCGGGGCCCTACAATGAGCAGTTCTTC
V: TRBV20-1
D: NA
J: TRBJ2-1
size: many

CDR3: CAIHAGTGYTGELFF
DNA: TGTGCCATCCACGCCGGGACAGGATACACCGGGGAGCTGTTTTTT
V: TRBV28
D: TRBD1
J: TRBJ2-2
size: many

CDR3: CASSQAQGGSPLHF
DNA: TGTGCCAGCAGCCAAGCACAGGGAGGATCACCCCTCCACTTT
V: TRBV3-1
D: NA
J: TRBJ1-6
size: few

CDR3: CSLSGGHYEQYF
DNA: TGCAGTCTGTCCGGGGGCCACTACGAGCAGTACTTC
V: TRBV20-1
D: NA
J: TRBJ2-7
size: few

CDR3: CASSSWRATDTQYF
DNA: TGTGCCAGCAGCTCATGGCGGGCCACAGATACGCAGTATTTT
V: TRBV7-9
D: NA
J: TRBJ2-3
size: few

CDR3: CASSYDRTSPLHF
DNA: TGTGCCAGCAGTTACGATAGGACTTCACCCCTCCACTTT
V: TRBV6-5
D: NA
J: TRBJ1-6
size: few

CDR3: CAWKRDRPGGYTF
DNA: TGTGCCTGGAAAAGGGACAGGCCAGGTGGCTACACCTTC
V: TRBV30
D: TRBD1
J: TRBJ1-2
size: few

CDR3: CASTRDFSDTQYF
DNA: TGTGCCAGCACCCGGGACTTTTCAGATACGCAGTATTTT
V: TRBV12-3/TRBV12-4
D: NA
J: TRBJ2-3
size: NA

CDR3: CASSLEYGVYGYTF
DNA: TGTGCCAGCAGTTTAGAGTACGGCGTCTATGGCTACACCTTC
V: TRBV12-3/TRBV12-4
D: NA
J: TRBJ1-2
size: many